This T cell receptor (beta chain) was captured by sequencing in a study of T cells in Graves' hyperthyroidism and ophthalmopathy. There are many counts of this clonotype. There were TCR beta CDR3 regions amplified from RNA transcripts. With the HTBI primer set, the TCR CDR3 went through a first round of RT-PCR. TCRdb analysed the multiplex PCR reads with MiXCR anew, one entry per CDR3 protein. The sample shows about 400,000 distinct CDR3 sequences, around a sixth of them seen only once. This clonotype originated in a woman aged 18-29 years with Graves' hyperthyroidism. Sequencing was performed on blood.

The CDR3 DNA sequence: TGTGCCAGCAGTGTGGACGAGCAGTACTTC. Residues: CASSVDEQYF. The gene calls are TRBV2 and TRBJ2-7; no firm D call. This CDR3 has 10 amino acids. V shed 4 bases and J shed 5 bases, with 3 bases lying between them. Germline V gene lookup returns CDR1 SNHLY and CDR2 FYNNEI. The full variable domain, with the rest looked up from reference TRBV2 and TRBJ2-7, is EPEVTQTPSHQVTQMGQEVILRCVPISNHLYFYWYRQILGQKVEFLVSFYNNEISEKSEIFDDQFSVERPDGSNFTLKIRSTKLEDSAMYFCASSVDEQYFGPGTRLTVT.